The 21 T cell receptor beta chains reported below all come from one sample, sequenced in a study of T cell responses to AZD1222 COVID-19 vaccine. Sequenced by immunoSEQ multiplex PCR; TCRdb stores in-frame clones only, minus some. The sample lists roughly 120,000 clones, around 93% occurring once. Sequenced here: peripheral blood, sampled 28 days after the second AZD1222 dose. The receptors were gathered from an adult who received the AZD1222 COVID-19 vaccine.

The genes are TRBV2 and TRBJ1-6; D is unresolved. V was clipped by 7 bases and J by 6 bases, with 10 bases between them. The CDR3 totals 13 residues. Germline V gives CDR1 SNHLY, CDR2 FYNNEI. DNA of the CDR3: TGTGCCAGCAACACGGGTCTTAATTCACCCCTCCACTTT. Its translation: CASNTGLNSPLHF. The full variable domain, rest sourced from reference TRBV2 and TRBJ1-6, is EPEVTQTPSHQVTQMGQEVILRCVPISNHLYFYWYRQILGQKVEFLVSFYNNEISEKSEIFDDQFSVERPDGSNFTLKIRSTKLEDSAMYFCASNTGLNSPLHFGNGTRLTVT.

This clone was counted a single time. This CDR3 reads CASRDVRTDTQYF. DNA for the CDR3: TGTGCCAGCAGGGACGTCCGGACAGATACGCAGTATTTT. The rearrangement joins TRBV6-5 to TRBJ2-3, with D uncertain. The CDR3 length is 13 residues. From germline, CDR1 is MNHEY and CDR2 SVGAGI. Trimming took 6 bases from V and 3 from J, leaving 10 bases between them.

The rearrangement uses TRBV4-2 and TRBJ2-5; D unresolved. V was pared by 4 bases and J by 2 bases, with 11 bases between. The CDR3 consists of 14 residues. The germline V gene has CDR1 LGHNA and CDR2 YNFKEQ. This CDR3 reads CASSLEKGQETQYF. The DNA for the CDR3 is TGTGCCAGCAGCCTGGAGAAAGGGCAAGAGACCCAGTACTTC.

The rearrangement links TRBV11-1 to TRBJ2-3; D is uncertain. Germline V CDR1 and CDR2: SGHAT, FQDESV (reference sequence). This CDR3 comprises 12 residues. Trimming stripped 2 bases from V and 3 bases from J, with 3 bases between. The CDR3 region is CASSLNTDTQYF. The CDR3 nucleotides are TGTGCCAGCAGCTTAAATACAGATACGCAGTATTTT. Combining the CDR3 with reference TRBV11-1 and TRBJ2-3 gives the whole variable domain EAEVAQSPRYKITEKSQAVAFWCDPISGHATLYWYRQILGQGPELLVQFQDESVVDDSQLPKDRFSAERLKGVDSTLKIQPAELGDSAMYLCASSLNTDTQYFGPGTRLTVL.

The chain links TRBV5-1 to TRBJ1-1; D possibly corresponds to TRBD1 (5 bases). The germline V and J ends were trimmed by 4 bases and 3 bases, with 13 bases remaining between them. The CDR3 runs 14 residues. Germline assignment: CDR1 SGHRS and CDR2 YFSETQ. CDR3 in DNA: TGCGCCAGCAGCACCCAGGGATGGGACACTGAAGCTTTCTTT. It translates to CASSTQGWDTEAFF. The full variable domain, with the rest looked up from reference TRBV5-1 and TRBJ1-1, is KAGVTQTPRYLIKTRGQQVTLSCSPISGHRSVSWYQQTPGQGLQFLFEYFSETQRNKGNFPGRFSGRQFSNSRSEMNVSTLELGDSALYLCASSTQGWDTEAFFGQGTRLTVV.

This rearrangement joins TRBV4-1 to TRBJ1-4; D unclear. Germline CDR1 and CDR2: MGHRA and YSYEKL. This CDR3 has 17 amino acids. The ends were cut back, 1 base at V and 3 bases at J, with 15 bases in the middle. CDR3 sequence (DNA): TGCGCCAGCAGCCAAGCAAGATCTGGATCTTCTAATGAAAAACTGTTTTTT. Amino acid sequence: CASSQARSGSSNEKLFF.

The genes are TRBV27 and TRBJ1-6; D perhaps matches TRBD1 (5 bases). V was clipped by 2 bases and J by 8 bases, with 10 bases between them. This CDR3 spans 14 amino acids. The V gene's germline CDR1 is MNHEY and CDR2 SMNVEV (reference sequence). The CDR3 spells CASSLLGGDSPLHF. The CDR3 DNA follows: TGTGCCAGCAGTTTACTGGGAGGGGATTCACCCCTCCACTTT.

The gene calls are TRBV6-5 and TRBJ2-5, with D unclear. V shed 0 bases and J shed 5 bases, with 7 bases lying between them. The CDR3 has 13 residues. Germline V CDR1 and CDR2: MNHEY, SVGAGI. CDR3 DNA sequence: TGTGCCAGCAGTTACTCGTTCACGGAGACCCAGTACTTC. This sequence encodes CASSYSFTETQYF.

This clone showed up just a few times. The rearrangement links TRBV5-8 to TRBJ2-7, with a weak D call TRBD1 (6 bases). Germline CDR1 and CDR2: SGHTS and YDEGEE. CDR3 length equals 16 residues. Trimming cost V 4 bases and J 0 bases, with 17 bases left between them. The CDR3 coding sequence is TGTGCCAGCAGCGGGGGCCGACGGAAGAGCTCCTACGAGCAGTACTTC. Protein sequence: CASSGGRRKSSYEQYF.

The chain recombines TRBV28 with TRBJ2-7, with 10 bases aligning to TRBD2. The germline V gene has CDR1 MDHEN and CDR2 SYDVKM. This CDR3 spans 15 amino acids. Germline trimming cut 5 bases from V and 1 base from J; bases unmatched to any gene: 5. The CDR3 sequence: CASSASGRGSYEQYF. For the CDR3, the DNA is TGTGCCAGCAGTGCTAGCGGGAGAGGTTCCTACGAGCAGTACTTC.

The CDR3 coding sequence is TGTGCCTGCGGAGGGCAGGGCGGAGAAAAACTGTTTTTT. It encodes CACGGQGGEKLFF. This chain links TRBV19 with TRBJ1-4, with D possibly matching TRBD1 (5 bases). Trimming left V 11 bases short and J 8 bases short, with 18 bases between. Germline assignment: CDR1 LNHDA and CDR2 SQIVND (reference sequence). The CDR3 contains 13 residues.

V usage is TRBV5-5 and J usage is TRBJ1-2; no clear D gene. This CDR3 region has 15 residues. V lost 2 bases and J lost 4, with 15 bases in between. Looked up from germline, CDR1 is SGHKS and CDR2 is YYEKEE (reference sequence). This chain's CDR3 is CASSLGQEMIYGYTF. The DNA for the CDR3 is TGTGCCAGCAGCTTAGGGCAGGAAATGATCTATGGCTACACCTTC.

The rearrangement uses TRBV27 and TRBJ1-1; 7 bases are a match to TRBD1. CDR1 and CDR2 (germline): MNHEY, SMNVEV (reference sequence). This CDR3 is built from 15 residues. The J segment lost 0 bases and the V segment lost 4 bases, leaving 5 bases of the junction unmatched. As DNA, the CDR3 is TGTGCCAGCAGTTATGGACAGGTTATGAACACTGAAGCTTTCTTT. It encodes CASSYGQVMNTEAFF.

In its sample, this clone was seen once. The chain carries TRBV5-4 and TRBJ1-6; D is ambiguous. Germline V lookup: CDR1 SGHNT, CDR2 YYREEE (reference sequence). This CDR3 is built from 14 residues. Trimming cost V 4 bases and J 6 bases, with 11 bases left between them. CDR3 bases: TGTGCCAGCAGCGTGGTAGAGGTTAATTCACCCCTCCACTTT. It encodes CASSVVEVNSPLHF.

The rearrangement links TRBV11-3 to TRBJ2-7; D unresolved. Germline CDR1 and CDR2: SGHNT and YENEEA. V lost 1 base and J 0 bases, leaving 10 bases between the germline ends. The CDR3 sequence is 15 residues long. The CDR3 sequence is CASSLGRVSSYEQYF. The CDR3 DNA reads TGTGCCAGCAGCTTAGGACGAGTATCCTCCTACGAGCAGTACTTC.

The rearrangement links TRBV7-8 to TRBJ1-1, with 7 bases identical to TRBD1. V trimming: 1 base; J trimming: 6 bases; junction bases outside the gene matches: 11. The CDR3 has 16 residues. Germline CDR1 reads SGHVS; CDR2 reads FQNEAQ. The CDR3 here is CASSLGRSGGLPEAFF. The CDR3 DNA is TGTGCCAGCAGCTTAGGCCGGTCAGGGGGTTTACCTGAAGCTTTCTTT.

Here the CDR3 reads CASSLAQASGHNEQFF. The CDR3 coding sequence is TGTGCCAGCAGCTTAGCCCAGGCTAGCGGCCACAATGAGCAGTTCTTC. The chain combines TRBV7-9 with TRBJ2-1, with 7 bases identical to TRBD2. V shed 0 bases, J shed 5 bases, and the junction held 7 bases outside the gene matches. This CDR3 comprises 16 residues. From germline, CDR1 is SEHNR and CDR2 FQNEAQ (reference sequence).

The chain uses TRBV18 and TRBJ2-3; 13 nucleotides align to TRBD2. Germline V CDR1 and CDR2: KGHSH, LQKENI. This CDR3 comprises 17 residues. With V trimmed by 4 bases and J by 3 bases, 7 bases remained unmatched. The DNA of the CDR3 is TGTGCCAGCTCACACACTAGCGGGGGGGCCCTGACAGATACGCAGTATTTT. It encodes CASSHTSGGALTDTQYF. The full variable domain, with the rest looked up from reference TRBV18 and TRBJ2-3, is NAGVMQNPRHLVRRRGQEARLRCSPMKGHSHVYWYRQLPEEGLKFMVYLQKENIIDESGMPKERFSAEFPKEGPSILRIQQVVRGDSAAYFCASSHTSGGALTDTQYFGPGTRLTVL.

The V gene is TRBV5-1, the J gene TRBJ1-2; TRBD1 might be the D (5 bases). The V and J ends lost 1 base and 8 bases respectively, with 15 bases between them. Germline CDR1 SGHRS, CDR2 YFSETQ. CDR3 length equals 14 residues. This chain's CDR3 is CASSLSPGRVGYTF. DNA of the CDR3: TGCGCCAGCAGCTTGTCCCCGGGACGAGTGGGCTACACCTTC.

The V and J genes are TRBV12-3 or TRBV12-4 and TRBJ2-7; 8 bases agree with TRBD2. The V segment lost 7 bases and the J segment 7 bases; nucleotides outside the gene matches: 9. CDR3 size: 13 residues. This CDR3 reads CASNAGGSGEQYF. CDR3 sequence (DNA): TGTGCCAGCAATGCGGGAGGCTCGGGGGAGCAGTACTTC.

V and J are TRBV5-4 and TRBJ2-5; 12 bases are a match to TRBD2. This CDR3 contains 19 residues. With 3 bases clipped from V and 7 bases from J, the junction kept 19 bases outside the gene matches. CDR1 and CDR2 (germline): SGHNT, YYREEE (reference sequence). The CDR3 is CASSSPLRTSGVKERTQYF. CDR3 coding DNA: TGTGCCAGCAGCTCTCCCCTTAGGACTAGCGGGGTGAAAGAGCGGACCCAGTACTTC. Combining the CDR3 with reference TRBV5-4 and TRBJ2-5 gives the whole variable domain ETGVTQSPTHLIKTRGQQVTLRCSSQSGHNTVSWYQQALGQGPQFIFQYYREEENGRGNFPPRFSGLQFPNYSSELNVNALELDDSALYLCASSSPLRTSGVKERTQYFGPGTRLLVL.